Each of the 19 T cell receptor beta chains below was sequenced from the same sample in a study of shared clonotypes between healthy human individuals. The protocol was immunoSEQ multiplex PCR, while the TCRdb copy is restricted to in-frame clones and leaves out a portion. The sample carries a few million clones, about 92% recorded once. The sequencing input was naive CD4+ T cells from PBMCs. Subset of the sample: CD45RA+ positively selected. Every receptor here comes from a young man in good health. Some clones in this sample may be carry-over from other donors' samples.

This rearrangement joins TRBV5-4 to TRBJ1-2; D may be TRBD1 (5 bases). The CDR3 sequence is 13 residues long. V was shortened by 2 bases and J by 3 bases, with 8 bases between the two germline ends. Germline V gene sequence: CDR1 SGHNT, CDR2 YYREEE (reference sequence). The CDR3 loop reads CASSFQGDYGYTF. In DNA form, the CDR3 reads TGTGCCAGCAGCTTCCAAGGGGACTATGGCTACACCTTC.

Of note for this clone: The sample contains more than one DNA sequence encoding this CDR3. This chain connects TRBV28 to TRBJ1-3, with D tentatively TRBD1 (6 bases). V lost 8 bases, J lost 5 bases, and 13 bases lay in between. Germline V CDR1 and CDR2: MDHEN, SYDVKM. The CDR3 is 13 amino acids. CDR3 in DNA: TGTGCCAGCTCCCCTGGGGGCAGAAACACCATATATTTT. Translation gives CASSPGGRNTIYF.

V gene TRBV27 combines with J gene TRBJ1-2, with D perhaps matching TRBD1 (6 bases). V dropped 3 bases and J dropped 4 bases, with 9 bases sitting between them. Germline V gene lookup returns CDR1 MNHEY and CDR2 SMNVEV (reference sequence). CDR3 length: 13 amino acids. In nucleotides, the CDR3 is TGTGCCAGCAGTTTGGGGGGGCCCTATGGCTACACCTTC. Encoded protein: CASSLGGPYGYTF.

This sequence joins TRBV28 and TRBJ2-7; 9 bases agree with TRBD2. CDR1 and CDR2 from the germline V gene are MDHEN and SYDVKM. The J segment lost 6 bases and the V segment lost 3 bases, leaving 9 bases of the junction unmatched. The CDR3 covers 15 residues. CDR3 sequence reads: CASSFGGGRGGEQYF. CDR3 coding DNA: TGTGCCAGCAGTTTCGGTGGCGGGAGGGGGGGCGAGCAGTACTTC. The variable domain in full, completed from reference TRBV28 and TRBJ2-7, reads DVKVTQSSRYLVKRTGEKVFLECVQDMDHENMFWYRQDPGLGLRLIYFSYDVKMKEKGDIPEGYSVSREKKERFSLILESASTNQTSMYLCASSFGGGRGGEQYFGPGTRLTVT.

The J gene is TRBJ2-7, the V gene TRBV6-1; D call uncertain. Germline values: CDR1 MNHNS, CDR2 SASEGT. The length of the CDR3 is 15 residues. V lost 4 bases, J lost 3 bases, and 16 bases lay in between. The CDR3 bases are TGTGCCAGCAGTGTTCGTACCGAAAAACACTACGAGCAGTACTTC. It codes for CASSVRTEKHYEQYF.

The chain links TRBV4-1 to TRBJ2-5; no clear D gene. Germline V lookup: CDR1 MGHRA, CDR2 YSYEKL. V was cut by 4 bases and J by 4 bases, with 10 bases left in between. CDR3 length: 13 residues. The CDR3 DNA follows: TGCGCCAGCAGCCGGTTGCTCGGAGAGACCCAGTACTTC. Protein sequence: CASSRLLGETQYF.

This clone has a single count. This same CDR3 is encoded by further DNA sequences in the sample. The CDR3 loop is CASSSGGNTIYF. In nucleotides, the CDR3 is TGTGCCAGCAGTTCTGGGGGAAACACCATATATTTT. J is TRBJ1-3 and V is TRBV27; D not resolved. Trimming removed 4 bases at V and 4 bases at J, with 5 bases between. Per the germline V gene, CDR1 is MNHEY and CDR2 is SMNVEV (reference sequence). This CDR3 contains 12 residues.

CDR3 in amino acids: CASSARGTPYSNTDTQYF. In nucleotides, the CDR3 is TGTGCCAGCAGCGCGCGTGGGACCCCATACAGCAACACAGATACGCAGTATTTT. The rearrangement uses TRBV9 and TRBJ2-3; D is tentatively TRBD1 or TRBD2 (5 bases each). The CDR3 is made up of 18 amino acids. Germline assignment: CDR1 SGDLS and CDR2 YYNGEE. V lost 3 bases and J lost 2, with 22 bases in between.

This rearrangement joins TRBV10-2 to TRBJ2-7, with TRBD2 matching 14 bases. This CDR3 spans 17 amino acids. Germline trimming cut 4 bases from V and 4 bases from J; bases unmatched to any gene: 9. Germline lookup yields CDR1 WSHSY and CDR2 SAAADI. DNA of the CDR3: TGCGCCAGCAGTGGGGAGGCGGGGACTAGCGGGAGTTACGAGCAGTACTTC. Amino acids: CASSGEAGTSGSYEQYF.

The chain is built from TRBV21-1 and TRBJ2-1; the table's D call TRBD1 went unverified against the DNA. TRBV21-1 is labeled a pseudogene. CDR3 length: 15 amino acids. CDR3 residues: CASSNGTGERDEQFF. Written as DNA, the CDR3 is TGTGCCAGCAGCAATGGGACAGGGGAGAGAGATGAGCAGTTCTTC.

The chain couples TRBV7-8 to TRBJ2-2; 7 bases fit TRBD1. V was pared by 5 bases and J by 5 bases, with 2 bases of the junction left unmatched. This CDR3 has 13 residues. Germline V gives CDR1 SGHVS, CDR2 FQNEAQ. DNA of the CDR3: TGTGCCAGCAGCCAGGGGGAGACCGGGGAGCTGTTTTTT. Amino acid sequence: CASSQGETGELFF.

The chain uses TRBV28 and TRBJ2-2, with 8 bases aligning to TRBD1. The germline V gene has CDR1 MDHEN and CDR2 SYDVKM. This CDR3 region has 15 residues. The trim removed 6 bases at V and 2 bases at J, leaving 5 bases unmatched. The CDR3, as DNA: TGTGCCAGCAGACCCGGACAGGGCAACACCGGGGAGCTGTTTTTT. Amino acids: CASRPGQGNTGELFF.

The rearrangement joins TRBV5-1 to TRBJ2-3; D remains unclear. The CDR3 is 15 amino acids. V was trimmed by 0 bases and J by 6 bases, leaving 14 bases between them. Per the germline V gene, CDR1 is SGHRS and CDR2 is YFSETQ. The CDR3 spells CASSLAGQFSDTQYF. The CDR3 coding sequence is TGCGCCAGCAGCTTGGCCGGGCAGTTCTCCGATACGCAGTATTTT.

This rearrangement joins TRBV18 to TRBJ2-7; D call uncertain. Looked up from germline, CDR1 is KGHSH and CDR2 is LQKENI. CDR3 length: 13 amino acids. V lost 1 base to trimming and J lost 3 bases, with 7 bases between them. The CDR3 sequence: CASSPRGGYEQYF. CDR3 nucleotide sequence: TGTGCCAGCTCACCACGTGGCGGCTACGAGCAGTACTTC. The complete variable domain, with remaining parts taken from reference TRBV18 and TRBJ2-7, reads NAGVMQNPRHLVRRRGQEARLRCSPMKGHSHVYWYRQLPEEGLKFMVYLQKENIIDESGMPKERFSAEFPKEGPSILRIQQVVRGDSAAYFCASSPRGGYEQYFGPGTRLTVT.

The chain has TRBV4-1 and TRBJ1-4; 8 nucleotides line up with TRBD1. The CDR3 covers 15 residues. Trimming cost V 2 bases and J 7 bases; bases outside gene matches: 6. CDR1 and CDR2 (germline): MGHRA, YSYEKL. The CDR3 nucleotides are TGCGCCAGCAGCCAATTCGACAGGGGCCTTGAAAAACTGTTTTTT. This codes for CASSQFDRGLEKLFF.

This sequence joins TRBV28 and TRBJ1-1; 7 nucleotides line up with TRBD1. The trim removed 6 bases at V and 0 bases at J, leaving 7 bases unmatched. The length of the CDR3 is 15 residues. Germline lookup yields CDR1 MDHEN and CDR2 SYDVKM. The CDR3 here is CASRFSGGMNTEAFF. DNA of the CDR3: TGTGCCAGCAGATTCTCAGGGGGAATGAACACTGAAGCTTTCTTT. Filled out from reference TRBV28 and TRBJ1-1, the complete variable domain reads DVKVTQSSRYLVKRTGEKVFLECVQDMDHENMFWYRQDPGLGLRLIYFSYDVKMKEKGDIPEGYSVSREKKERFSLILESASTNQTSMYLCASRFSGGMNTEAFFGQGTRLTVV.

This chain links TRBV5-1 with TRBJ2-7; 8 nucleotides agree with TRBD2. Germline loops: CDR1 SGHRS, CDR2 YFSETQ. The CDR3 is made up of 15 amino acids. The V gene end was trimmed by 2 bases and the J gene end by 7 bases; junction bases not matched to a gene: 11. Here the CDR3 reads CASSLGGDTGGEQYF. CDR3 nucleotides: TGCGCCAGCAGCTTAGGCGGGGACACGGGAGGGGAGCAGTACTTC.

The chain joins TRBV6-1 to TRBJ2-7; 7 bases are a match to TRBD1. Germline V gene data show CDR1 as MNHNS and CDR2 as SASEGT. CDR3 size: 15 residues. Trimming took 2 bases from V and 2 from J; bases not matched to a gene: 6. The CDR3 nucleotides read TGTGCCAGCAGTGAAAATCTCGGGACAGCCTACGAGCAGTACTTC. Protein product: CASSENLGTAYEQYF.

V usage is TRBV15 and J usage is TRBJ1-5, with D uncertain. The CDR3 consists of 17 residues. Per germline, CDR1 LNHNV and CDR2 YYDKDF (reference sequence). Trimming took off 1 base at V and 0 bases at J, with 13 bases between the two ends. CDR3 in DNA: TGTGCCACCAGCAGAGCAAAGGGAGATAATAGCAATCAGCCCCAGCATTTT. This sequence encodes CATSRAKGDNSNQPQHF.